The T cell receptor (beta chain) described here comes from a study of blood T cell repertoires in COVID-19. Study context: Researchers got acute and convalescent COVID-19 samples from the United States, Italy and Spain. From T cells, B-cell-depleted T cells, or PBMCs came the material, which was cDNA or gDNA.

This clone turned up a few times. V was trimmed by 1 base and J by 5 bases, leaving 5 bases between them. CDR1 and CDR2 (germline): LGHDT, YNNKEL (reference sequence). This CDR3 has 12 residues. Profiled with immunoSEQ multiplex PCR; TCRdb holds only in-frame clones, not every one. The table records some 70,000 clones, around 70% of them present only once. The J gene is TRBJ1-1, the V gene TRBV3-1 (or the pseudogene TRBV3-2), with D unresolved. This clonotype was obtained from a man aged 55 to 70 with acute or convalescent COVID-19. The sample comprised peripheral blood. The CDR3, as DNA: TGTGCCAGCAGCCAAGTTATGACTGAAGCTTTCTTT. This encodes CASSQVMTEAFF.